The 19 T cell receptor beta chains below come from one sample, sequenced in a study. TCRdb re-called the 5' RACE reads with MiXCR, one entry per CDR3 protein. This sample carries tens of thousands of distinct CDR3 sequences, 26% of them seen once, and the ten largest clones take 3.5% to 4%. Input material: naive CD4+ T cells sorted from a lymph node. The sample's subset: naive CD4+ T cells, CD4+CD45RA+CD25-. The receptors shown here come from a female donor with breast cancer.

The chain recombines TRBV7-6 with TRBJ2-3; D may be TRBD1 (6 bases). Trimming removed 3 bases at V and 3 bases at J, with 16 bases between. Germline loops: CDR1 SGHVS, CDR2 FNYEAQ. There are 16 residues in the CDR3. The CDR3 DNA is TGTGCCAGCAGCTTTAGGGGGAGCGCCGGGACAGATACGCAGTATTTT. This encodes CASSFRGSAGTDTQYF.

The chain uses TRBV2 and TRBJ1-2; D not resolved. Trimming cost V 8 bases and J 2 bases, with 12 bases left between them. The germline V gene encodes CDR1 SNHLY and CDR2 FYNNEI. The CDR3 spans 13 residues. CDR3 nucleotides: TGTGCCAGCCAAAGGACCGAGAACTATGGCTACACCTTC. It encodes CASQRTENYGYTF.

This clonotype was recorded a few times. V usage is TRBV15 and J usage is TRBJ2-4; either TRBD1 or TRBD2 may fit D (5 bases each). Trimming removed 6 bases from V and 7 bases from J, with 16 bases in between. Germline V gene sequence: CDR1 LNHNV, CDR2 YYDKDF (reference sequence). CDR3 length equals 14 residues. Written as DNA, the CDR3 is TGTGCCACCAGTGCCGGGACCGCTCGGAACATTCAGTACTTC. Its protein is CATSAGTARNIQYF.

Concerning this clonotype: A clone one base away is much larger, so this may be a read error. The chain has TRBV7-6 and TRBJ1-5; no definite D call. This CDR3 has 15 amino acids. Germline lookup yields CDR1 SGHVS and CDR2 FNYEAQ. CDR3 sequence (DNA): TGTGCCGGCAGCTTAGATGAGGGCGGAGGTCAGCCCCAGCATTTT. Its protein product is CAGSLDEGGGQPQHF.

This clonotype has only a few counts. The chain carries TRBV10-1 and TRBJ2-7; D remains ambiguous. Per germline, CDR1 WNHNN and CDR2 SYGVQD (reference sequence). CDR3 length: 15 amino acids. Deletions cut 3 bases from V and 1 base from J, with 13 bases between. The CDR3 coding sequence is TGCGCCAGCAGTGAAGGTAGAAGGCCGTCCTACGAGCAGTACTTC. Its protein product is CASSEGRRPSYEQYF.

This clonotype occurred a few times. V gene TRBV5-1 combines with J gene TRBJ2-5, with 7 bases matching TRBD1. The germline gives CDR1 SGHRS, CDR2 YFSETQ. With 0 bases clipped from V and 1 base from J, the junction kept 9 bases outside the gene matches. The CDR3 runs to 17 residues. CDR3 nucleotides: TGCGCCAGCAGCTTGGGTTTCTCGACAGGGCCCCAAGAGACCCAGTACTTC. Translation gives CASSLGFSTGPQETQYF.

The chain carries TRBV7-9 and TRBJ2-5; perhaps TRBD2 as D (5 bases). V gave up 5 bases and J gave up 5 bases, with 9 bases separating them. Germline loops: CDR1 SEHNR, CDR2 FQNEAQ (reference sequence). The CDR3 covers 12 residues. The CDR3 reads CASSPDYETQYF. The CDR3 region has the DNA TGTGCCAGCAGCCCAGACTACGAGACCCAGTACTTC.

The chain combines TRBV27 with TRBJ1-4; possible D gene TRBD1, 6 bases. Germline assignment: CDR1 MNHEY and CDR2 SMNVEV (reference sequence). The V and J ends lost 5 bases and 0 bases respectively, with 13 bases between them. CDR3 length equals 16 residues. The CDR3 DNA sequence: TGTGCCAGCAGTCGAGGGGGGCTTGCAACTAATGAAAAACTGTTTTTT. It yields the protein CASSRGGLATNEKLFF.

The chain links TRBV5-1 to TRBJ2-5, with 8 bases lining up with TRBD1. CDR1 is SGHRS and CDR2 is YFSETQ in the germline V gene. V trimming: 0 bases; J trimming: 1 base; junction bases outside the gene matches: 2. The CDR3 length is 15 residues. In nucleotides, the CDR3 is TGCGCCAGCAGCTTGGCAGGGGGCATCCAAGAGACCCAGTACTTC. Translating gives CASSLAGGIQETQYF.

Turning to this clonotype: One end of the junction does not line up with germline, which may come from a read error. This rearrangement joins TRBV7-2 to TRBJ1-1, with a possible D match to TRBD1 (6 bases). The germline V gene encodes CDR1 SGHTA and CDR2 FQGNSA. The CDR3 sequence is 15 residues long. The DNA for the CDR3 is TGTGCCGGCAGCCCACAGACAGGTCGAGACACTGAAGCTTTCTTT. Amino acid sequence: CAGSPQTGRDTEAFF.

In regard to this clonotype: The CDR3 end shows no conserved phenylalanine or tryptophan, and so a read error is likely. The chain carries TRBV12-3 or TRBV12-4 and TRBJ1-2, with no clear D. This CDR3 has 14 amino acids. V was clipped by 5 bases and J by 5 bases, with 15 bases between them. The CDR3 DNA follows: TGTGCCAGCAGTCCGGGTGATAGGGAGTATGGCTACACCCTC. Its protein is CASSPGDREYGYTL.

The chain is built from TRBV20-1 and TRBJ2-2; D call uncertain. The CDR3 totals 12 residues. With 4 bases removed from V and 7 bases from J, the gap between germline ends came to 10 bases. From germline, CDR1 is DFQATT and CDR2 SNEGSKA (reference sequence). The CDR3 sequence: CSATVPGGELFF. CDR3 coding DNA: TGCAGTGCTACCGTCCCAGGCGGGGAGCTGTTTTTT.

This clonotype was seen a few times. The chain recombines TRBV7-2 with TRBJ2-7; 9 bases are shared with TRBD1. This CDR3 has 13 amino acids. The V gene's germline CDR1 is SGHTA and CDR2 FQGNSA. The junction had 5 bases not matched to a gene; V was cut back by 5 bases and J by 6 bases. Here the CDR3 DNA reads TGTGCCAGCAGCACAGGACAGGGGTTCGAGCAGTACTTC. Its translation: CASSTGQGFEQYF.

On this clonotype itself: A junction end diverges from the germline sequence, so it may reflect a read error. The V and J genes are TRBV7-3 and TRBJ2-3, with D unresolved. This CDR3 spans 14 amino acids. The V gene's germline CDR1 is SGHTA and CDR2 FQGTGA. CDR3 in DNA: TGTGCCGGCAGCTTATTCCCAAACGCAGATACGCAGTATTTT. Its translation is CAGSLFPNADTQYF.

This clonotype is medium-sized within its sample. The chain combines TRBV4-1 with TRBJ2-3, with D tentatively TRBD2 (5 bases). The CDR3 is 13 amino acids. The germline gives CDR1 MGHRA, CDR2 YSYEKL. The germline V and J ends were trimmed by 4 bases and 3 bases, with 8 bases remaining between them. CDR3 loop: CASSLSGTDTQYF. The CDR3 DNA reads TGCGCCAGCAGCCTGAGCGGAACAGATACGCAGTATTTT.

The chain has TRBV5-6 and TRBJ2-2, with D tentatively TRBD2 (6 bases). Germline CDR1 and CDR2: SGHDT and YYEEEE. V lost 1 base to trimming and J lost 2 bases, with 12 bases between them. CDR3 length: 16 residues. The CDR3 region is CASSLLGGRNTGELFF. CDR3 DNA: TGTGCCAGCAGCTTGTTGGGGGGACGAAACACCGGGGAGCTGTTTTTT.

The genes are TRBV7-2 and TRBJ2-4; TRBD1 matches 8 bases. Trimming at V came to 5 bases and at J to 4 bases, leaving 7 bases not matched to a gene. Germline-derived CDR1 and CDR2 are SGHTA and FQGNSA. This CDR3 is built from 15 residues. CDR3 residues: CASSNMDRAKNIQYF. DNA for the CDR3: TGTGCCAGCAGCAACATGGACAGGGCGAAAAACATTCAGTACTTC.

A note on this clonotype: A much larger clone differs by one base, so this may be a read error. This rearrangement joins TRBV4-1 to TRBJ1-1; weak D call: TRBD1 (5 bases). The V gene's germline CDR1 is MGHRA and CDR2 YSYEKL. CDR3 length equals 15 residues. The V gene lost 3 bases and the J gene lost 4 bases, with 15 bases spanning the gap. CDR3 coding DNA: TGCGCCAGCAGCCACCCACGGGGACGGAGCACTGAAGCTTTCTTT. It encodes CASSHPRGRSTEAFF.

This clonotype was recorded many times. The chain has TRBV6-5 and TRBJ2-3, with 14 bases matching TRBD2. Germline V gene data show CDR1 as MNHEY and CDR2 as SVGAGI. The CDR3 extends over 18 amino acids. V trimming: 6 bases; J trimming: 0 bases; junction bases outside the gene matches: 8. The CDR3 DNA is TGTGCCAGCAGCCCTCGGACTAGCGGGAGGCGGAGCACAGATACGCAGTATTTT. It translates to CASSPRTSGRRSTDTQYF.